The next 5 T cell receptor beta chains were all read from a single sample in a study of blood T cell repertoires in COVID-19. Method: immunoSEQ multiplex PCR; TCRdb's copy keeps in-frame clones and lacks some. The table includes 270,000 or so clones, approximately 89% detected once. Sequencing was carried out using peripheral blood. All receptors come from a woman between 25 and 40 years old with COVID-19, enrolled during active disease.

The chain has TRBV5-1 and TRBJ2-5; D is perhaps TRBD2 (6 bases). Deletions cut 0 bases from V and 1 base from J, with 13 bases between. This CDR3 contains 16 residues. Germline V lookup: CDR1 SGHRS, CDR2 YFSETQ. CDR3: CASSLGPPGVQETQYF. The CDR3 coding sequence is TGCGCCAGCAGCTTGGGCCCCCCGGGGGTCCAAGAGACCCAGTACTTC.

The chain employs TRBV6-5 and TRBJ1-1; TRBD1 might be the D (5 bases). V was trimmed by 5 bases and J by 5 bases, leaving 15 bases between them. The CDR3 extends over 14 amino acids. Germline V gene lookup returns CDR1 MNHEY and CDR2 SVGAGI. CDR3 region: CASSQGGWGTEAFF. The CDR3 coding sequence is TGTGCCAGCAGTCAGGGAGGCTGGGGGACTGAAGCTTTCTTT.

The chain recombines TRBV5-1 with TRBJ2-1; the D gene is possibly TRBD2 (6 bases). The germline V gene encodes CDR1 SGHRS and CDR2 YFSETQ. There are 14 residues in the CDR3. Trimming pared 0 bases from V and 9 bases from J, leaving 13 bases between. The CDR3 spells CASSLAGSVPEQFF. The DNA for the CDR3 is TGCGCCAGCAGCTTGGCCGGGAGTGTCCCTGAGCAGTTCTTC.

CDR3 sequence (DNA): TGTGCCAGCTCAGTTATCACAGATACGCAGTATTTT. Translated, it gives CASSVITDTQYF. This chain joins TRBV18 and TRBJ2-3; D gene ambiguous. The CDR3 covers 12 residues. Trimming shortened V by 5 bases and J by 2 bases, and 5 bases separated the two germline ends. Germline-derived CDR1 and CDR2 are KGHSH and LQKENI.

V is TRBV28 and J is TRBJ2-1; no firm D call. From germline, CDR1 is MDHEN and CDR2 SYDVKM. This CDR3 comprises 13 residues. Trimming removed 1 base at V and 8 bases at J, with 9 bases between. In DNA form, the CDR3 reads TGTGCCAGCAGTTTATTAGATACGGATGAGCAGTTCTTC. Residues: CASSLLDTDEQFF.